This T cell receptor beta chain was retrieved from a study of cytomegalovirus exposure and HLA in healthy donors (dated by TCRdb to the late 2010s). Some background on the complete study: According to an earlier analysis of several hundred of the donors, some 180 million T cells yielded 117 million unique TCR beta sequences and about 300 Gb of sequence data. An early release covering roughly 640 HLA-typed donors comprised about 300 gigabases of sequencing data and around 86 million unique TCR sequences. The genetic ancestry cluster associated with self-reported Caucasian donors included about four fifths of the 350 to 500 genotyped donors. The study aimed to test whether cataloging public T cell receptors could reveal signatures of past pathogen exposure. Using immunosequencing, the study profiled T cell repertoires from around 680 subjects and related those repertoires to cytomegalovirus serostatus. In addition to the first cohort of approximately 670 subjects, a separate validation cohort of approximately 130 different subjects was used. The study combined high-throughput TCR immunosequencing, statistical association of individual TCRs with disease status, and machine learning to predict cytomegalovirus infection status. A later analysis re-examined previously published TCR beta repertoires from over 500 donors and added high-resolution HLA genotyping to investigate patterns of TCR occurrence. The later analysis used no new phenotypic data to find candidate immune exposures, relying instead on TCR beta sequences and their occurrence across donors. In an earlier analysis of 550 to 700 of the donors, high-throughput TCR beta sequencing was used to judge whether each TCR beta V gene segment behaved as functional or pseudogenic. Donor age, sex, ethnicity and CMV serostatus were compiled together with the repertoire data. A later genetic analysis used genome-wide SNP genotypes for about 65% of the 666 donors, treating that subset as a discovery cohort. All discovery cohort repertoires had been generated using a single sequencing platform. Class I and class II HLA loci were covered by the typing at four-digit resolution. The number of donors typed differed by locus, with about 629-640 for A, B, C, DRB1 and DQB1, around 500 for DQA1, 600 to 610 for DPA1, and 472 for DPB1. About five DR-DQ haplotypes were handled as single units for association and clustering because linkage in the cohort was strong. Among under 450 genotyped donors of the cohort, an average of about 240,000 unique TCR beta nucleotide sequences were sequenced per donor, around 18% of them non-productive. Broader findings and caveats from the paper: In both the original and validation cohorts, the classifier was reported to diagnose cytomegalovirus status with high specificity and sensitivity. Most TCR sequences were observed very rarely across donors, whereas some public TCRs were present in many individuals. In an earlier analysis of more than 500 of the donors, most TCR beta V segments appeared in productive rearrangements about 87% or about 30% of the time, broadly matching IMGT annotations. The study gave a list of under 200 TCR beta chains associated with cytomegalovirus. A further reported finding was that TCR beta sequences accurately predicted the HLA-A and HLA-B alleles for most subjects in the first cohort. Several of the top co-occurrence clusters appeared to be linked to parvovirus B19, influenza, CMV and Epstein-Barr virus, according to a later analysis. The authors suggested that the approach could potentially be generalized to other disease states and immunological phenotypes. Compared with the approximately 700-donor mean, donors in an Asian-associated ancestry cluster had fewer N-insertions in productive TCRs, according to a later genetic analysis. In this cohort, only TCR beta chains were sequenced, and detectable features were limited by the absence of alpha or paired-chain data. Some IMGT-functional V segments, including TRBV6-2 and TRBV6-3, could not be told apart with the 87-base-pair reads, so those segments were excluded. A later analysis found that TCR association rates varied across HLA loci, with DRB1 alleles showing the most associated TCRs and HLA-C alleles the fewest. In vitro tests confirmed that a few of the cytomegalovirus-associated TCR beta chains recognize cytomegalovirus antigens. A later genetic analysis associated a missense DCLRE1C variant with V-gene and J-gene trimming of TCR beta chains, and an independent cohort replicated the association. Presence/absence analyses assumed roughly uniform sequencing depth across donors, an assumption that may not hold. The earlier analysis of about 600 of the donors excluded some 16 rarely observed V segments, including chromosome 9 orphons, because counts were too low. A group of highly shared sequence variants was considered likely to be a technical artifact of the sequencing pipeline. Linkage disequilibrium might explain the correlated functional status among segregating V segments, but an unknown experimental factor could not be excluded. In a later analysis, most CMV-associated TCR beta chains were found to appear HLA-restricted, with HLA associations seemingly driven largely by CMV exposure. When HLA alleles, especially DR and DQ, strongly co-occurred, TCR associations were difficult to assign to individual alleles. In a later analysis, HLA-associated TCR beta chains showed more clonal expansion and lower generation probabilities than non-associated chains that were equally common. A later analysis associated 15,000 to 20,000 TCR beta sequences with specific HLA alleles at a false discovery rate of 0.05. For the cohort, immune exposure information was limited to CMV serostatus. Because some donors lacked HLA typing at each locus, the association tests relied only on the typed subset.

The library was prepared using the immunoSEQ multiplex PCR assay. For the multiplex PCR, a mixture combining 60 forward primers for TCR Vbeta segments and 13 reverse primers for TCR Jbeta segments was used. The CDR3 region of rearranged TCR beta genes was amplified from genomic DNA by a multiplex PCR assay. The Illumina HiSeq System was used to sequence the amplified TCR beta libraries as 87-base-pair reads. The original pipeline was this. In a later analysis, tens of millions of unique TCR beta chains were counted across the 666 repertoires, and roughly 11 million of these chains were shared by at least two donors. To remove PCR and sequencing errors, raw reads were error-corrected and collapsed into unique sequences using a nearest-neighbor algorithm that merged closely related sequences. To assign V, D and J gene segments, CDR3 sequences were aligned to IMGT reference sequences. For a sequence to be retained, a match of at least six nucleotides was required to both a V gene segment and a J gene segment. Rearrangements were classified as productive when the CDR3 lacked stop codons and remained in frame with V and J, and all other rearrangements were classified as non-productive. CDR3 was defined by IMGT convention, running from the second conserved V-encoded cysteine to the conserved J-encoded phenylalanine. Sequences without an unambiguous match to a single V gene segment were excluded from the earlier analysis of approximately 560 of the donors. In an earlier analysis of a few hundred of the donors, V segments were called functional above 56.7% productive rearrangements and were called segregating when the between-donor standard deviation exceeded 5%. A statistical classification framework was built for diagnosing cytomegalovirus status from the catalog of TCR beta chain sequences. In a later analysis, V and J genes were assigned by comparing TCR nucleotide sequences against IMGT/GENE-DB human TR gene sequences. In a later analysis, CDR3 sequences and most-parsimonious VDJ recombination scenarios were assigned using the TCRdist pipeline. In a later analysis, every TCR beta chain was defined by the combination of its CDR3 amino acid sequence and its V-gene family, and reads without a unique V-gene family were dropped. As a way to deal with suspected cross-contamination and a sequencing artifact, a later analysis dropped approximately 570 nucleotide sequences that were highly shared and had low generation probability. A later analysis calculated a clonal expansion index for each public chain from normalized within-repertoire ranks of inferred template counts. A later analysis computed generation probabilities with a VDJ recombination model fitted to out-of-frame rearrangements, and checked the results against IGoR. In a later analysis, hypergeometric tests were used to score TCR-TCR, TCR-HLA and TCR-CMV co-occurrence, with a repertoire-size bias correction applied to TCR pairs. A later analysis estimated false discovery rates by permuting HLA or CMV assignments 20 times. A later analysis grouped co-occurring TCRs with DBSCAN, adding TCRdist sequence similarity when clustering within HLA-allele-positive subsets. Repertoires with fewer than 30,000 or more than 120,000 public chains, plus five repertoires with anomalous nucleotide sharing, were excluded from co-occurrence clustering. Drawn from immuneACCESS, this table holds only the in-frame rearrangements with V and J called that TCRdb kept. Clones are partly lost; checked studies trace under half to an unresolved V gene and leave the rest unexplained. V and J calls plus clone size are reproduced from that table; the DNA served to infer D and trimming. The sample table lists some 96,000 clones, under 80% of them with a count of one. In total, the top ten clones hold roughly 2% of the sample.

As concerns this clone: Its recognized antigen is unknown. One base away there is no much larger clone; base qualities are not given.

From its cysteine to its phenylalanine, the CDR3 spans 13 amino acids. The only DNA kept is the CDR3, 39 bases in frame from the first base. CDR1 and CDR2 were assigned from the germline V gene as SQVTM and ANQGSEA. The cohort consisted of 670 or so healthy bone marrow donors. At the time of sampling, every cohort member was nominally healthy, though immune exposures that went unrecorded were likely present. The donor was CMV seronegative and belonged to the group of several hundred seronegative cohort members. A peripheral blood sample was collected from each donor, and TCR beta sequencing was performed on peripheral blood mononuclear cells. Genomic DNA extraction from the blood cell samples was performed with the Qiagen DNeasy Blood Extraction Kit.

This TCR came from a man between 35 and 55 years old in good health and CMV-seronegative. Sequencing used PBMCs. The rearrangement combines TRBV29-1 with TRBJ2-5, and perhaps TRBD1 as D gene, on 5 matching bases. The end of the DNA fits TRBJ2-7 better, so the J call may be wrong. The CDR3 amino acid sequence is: CSVVKGSLYEQYF. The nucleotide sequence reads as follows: TGCAGCGTTGTGAAGGGGTCACTCTACGAGCAGTACTTC.